The present TCR beta chain was sequenced within a study of blood T cell repertoires in COVID-19. The wider study: PBMCs, B-cell-depleted T cells, or T cells were the source of the cDNA or gDNA that made up the material.

TCRdb's table, derived via immunoSEQ multiplex PCR, lists solely in-frame clones and lacks some. Among about 250,000 clones, about four fifths were seen once, and the ten largest hold approximately 9%. The receptor's source is a man aged 40-49 years with active or convalescent COVID-19. Material for sequencing was peripheral blood.

CDR3 amino acids: CAITGTDGNYGYTF. The CDR3 coding sequence is TGTGCCATCACCGGGACAGATGGTAACTATGGCTACACCTTC. The chain joins TRBV10-3 to TRBJ1-2, with 7 bases fitting TRBD1. Germline V gene sequence: CDR1 ENHRY, CDR2 SYGVKD. V shed 7 bases, J shed 1 base, and the junction held 6 bases outside the gene matches. The CDR3 has 14 amino acids.